One sample yielded the 11 T cell receptor beta chains listed below, sequenced in a study of molecular identifiers for immune sequencing clone quantification. TCRdb processed the PCR reads anew with MiXCR; each CDR3 protein has one entry. The sample lists about 320,000 distinct CDR3 sequences, over 20% occurring once. The sequenced material came from naive CD8+ T cells from blood, with Jurkat cell RNA spiked in. This sample's subset: FACS-sorted CD8+CD4-CCR7+CD45RA+ naive T cells. These receptors came from a human donor in good health. Some libraries in this study had Jurkat cell RNA spiked in.

This clonotype has at least ten counts. The V call is TRBV9, the J call TRBJ2-3, with 10 bases lining up with TRBD2. With V trimmed by 3 bases and J by 6 bases, 10 bases remained unmatched. Germline V CDR1 and CDR2: SGDLS, YYNGEE. The CDR3 sequence is 16 residues long. The CDR3 loop is CASSAPSSGSSDTQYF. CDR3 sequence (DNA): TGTGCCAGCAGCGCTCCGTCTAGCGGGAGTTCGGATACGCAGTATTTT.

The chain combines TRBV27 with TRBJ2-3; 10 nucleotides align to TRBD2. CDR1 is MNHEY and CDR2 is SMNVEV in the germline V gene (reference sequence). This CDR3 is 16 amino acids long. Losses at the gene ends were 1 base for V and 1 base for J; bases not matched to a gene: 2. The CDR3: CASSLFLAGGTDTQYF. The CDR3 DNA is TGTGCCAGCAGTTTATTCCTAGCGGGAGGCACAGATACGCAGTATTTT.

The gene calls are TRBV11-2 and TRBJ2-7, with 8 bases identical to TRBD2. The V segment lost 5 bases and the J segment 3 bases; nucleotides outside the gene matches: 6. Germline V gene lookup returns CDR1 SGHAT and CDR2 FQNNGV. The CDR3 has 14 residues. The CDR3 region has the DNA TGTGCCAGCAGCACGCGACTAGCGCACTACGAGCAGTACTTC. Translated, it gives CASSTRLAHYEQYF.

This clonotype has more than one count but fewer than ten. CDR3 sequence (DNA): TGCAGTGCACCCTTGGGGGGGCGACGCCAAGAGACCCAGTACTTC. Encoded protein: CSAPLGGRRQETQYF. This chain uses TRBV20-1 with TRBJ2-5; D is perhaps TRBD2 (7 bases). Trimming stripped 6 bases from V and 1 base from J, with 18 bases between. CDR1 DFQATT and CDR2 SNEGSKA come from the germline V gene (reference sequence). The CDR3 loop spans 15 amino acids.

This clonotype has ten or more counts. The rearrangement uses TRBV19 and TRBJ1-5; 7 nucleotides align to TRBD1. After removal of 2 bases from V and 7 bases from J, the junction contained 5 bases not matched to a gene. The CDR3 contains 14 residues. Per the germline V gene, CDR1 is LNHDA and CDR2 is SQIVND (reference sequence). The CDR3 DNA sequence: TGTGCCAGTAGTATAACAGGGGTGGCACAGCCCCAGCATTTT. It translates to CASSITGVAQPQHF.

This clonotype was detected many times. The chain couples TRBV13 to TRBJ1-1; tentative D call: TRBD1 (5 bases). Germline V CDR1 and CDR2: PRHDT, FYEKMQ (reference sequence). The germline V and J ends were trimmed by 4 bases and 5 bases, with 8 bases remaining between them. CDR3 length: 12 residues. This chain's CDR3 is CASSWGGTEAFF. Here the CDR3 DNA reads TGTGCCAGCAGCTGGGGGGGGACTGAAGCTTTCTTT.

This clonotype was observed many times. The chain recombines TRBV14 with TRBJ1-5; D possibly corresponds to TRBD1 (5 bases). Germline V gives CDR1 SGHDN, CDR2 FVKESK. Trimming took off 1 base at V and 2 bases at J, with 12 bases between the two ends. The CDR3 runs to 16 residues. CDR3 nucleotide sequence: TGTGCCAGCAGCCAAGCTTCTGGGGGACGCAATCAGCCCCAGCATTTT. Translated, it gives CASSQASGGRNQPQHF.

This clonotype showed up many times. The genes are TRBV2 and TRBJ1-1; D gene uncertain. CDR1 SNHLY and CDR2 FYNNEI come from the germline V gene. The CDR3 loop spans 15 amino acids. Trimming stripped 5 bases from V and 0 bases from J, with 13 bases between. The CDR3: CASSNDGEVNTEAFF. CDR3 DNA sequence: TGTGCCAGCAGTAATGATGGAGAGGTGAACACTGAAGCTTTCTTT.

This clonotype appeared once. Compared with germline, one end of the junction differs, possibly owing to a read error. This rearrangement joins TRBV11-2 to TRBJ2-2, with TRBD1 matching 9 bases. The CDR3 extends over 15 amino acids. Germline V gene lookup returns CDR1 SGHAT and CDR2 FQNNGV. This CDR3 is CATRSGTGNTGKLFF. The CDR3 region has the DNA TGTGCCACCAGATCCGGGACAGGGAACACCGGGAAGCTGTTTTTT.

This clonotype showed up many times. The gene calls are TRBV24-1 and TRBJ2-7, with TRBD2 matching 11 bases. CDR1 and CDR2 from the germline V gene are KGHDR and SFDVKD. V lost 3 bases to trimming and J lost 4 bases; unmatched junction nucleotides: 4. The CDR3 extends over 15 amino acids. The CDR3 sequence is CATSDPTSGGYEQYF. CDR3 DNA sequence: TGTGCCACCAGTGATCCCACTAGCGGGGGTTACGAGCAGTACTTC.

This clonotype was detected many times. This rearrangement joins TRBV9 to TRBJ2-2, with D unresolved. Per germline, CDR1 SGDLS and CDR2 YYNGEE. The V end was cut by 4 bases, the J end by 4 bases, with 11 bases between. This CDR3 region has 14 residues. CDR3 protein: CASSNWAGTGELFF. The CDR3 DNA is TGTGCCAGCAGCAATTGGGCAGGCACCGGGGAGCTGTTTTTT. The entire variable domain, with the rest obtained from reference TRBV9 and TRBJ2-2, is as follows: DSGVTQTPKHLITATGQRVTLRCSPRSGDLSVYWYQQSLDQGLQFLIQYYNGEERAKGNILERFSAQQFPDLHSELNLSSLELGDSALYFCASSNWAGTGELFFGEGSRLTVL.